This T cell receptor beta chain was recorded in a study of T-cell memory formation after mild COVID-19. Each CDR3 protein gets one entry after TCRdb re-called the 5' RACE reads with MiXCR. The data show about 140,000 distinct CDR3 sequences, roughly 24% seen once. V was shortened by 7 bases and J by 0 bases, with 9 bases between the two germline ends. In germline, CDR1 is SQVTM, CDR2 ANQGSEA. This CDR3 contains 12 residues. The clonotype comes from an adult woman who had mild COVID-19 (a few samples of this study predate the infection). Cell type and time point are not known. Sequenced material: PBMCs or a T cell subset sorted from them (not recorded which). V and J are TRBV29-1 and TRBJ1-1; unclear D gene. The CDR3 region is CSGLYMNTEAFF. CDR3 DNA sequence: TGCAGCGGCCTTTACATGAACACTGAAGCTTTCTTT.